The TCR beta chain described here comes from a study of T cells in Graves' hyperthyroidism and ophthalmopathy (dated by TCRdb to between 2019 and 2020). General notes on the study: Peripheral blood samples were taken at initial diagnosis, before any treatment was given. To identify TCR V-J signatures that set the groups apart, the researchers used a discovery cohort of 100 patients, made up of some 41 with Graves' ophthalmopathy and 55 to 65 with stable Graves' hyperthyroidism. Prospective prediction of ophthalmopathy was tested in an independent validation cohort of 18 to 20 hyperthyroidism patients and approximately 17 patients who later progressed to ophthalmopathy. The 100 or so discovery patients were randomly split 7:3 into training and test sets. The study also compared thyroid tissue and blood T-cell repertoires from a handful of Graves' hyperthyroidism patients. Once sampling was done, hyperthyroidism patients were given methimazole at a starting dose of 30 mg daily, whereas ophthalmopathy patients were given high-dose intravenous methylprednisolone. According to the paper, TCR Vbeta CDR3 sequencing was carried out on over 130 peripheral blood samples, which came from fewer than 50 ophthalmopathy, under 80 hyperthyroidism and about 17 progressor patients.

The TCR beta CDR3 regions were amplified from the RNA transcripts. The first round of RT-PCR for the TCR CDR3 was performed with the HTBI primer set and the Qiagen OneStep RT-PCR kit. A second multiplex PCR round built the libraries, followed by size selection and purification. Libraries were sequenced paired-end with 100 bp reads on an Illumina HiSeq2000. Per the authors' processing: SOAPnuke was used to process the raw data, throwing out any read that contained adapters or uncalled bases, had a mean Phred below 15, or lacked an exact constant-primer or identifier match. COPE v1.2.5 was used to merge the high-quality paired reads, and each unique nucleotide sequence was defined as a clonotype. MiTCR v1.1 was used to align clonotypes to the IMGT TRBV, TRBD and TRBJ reference segments. The analysis was restricted to V-J combinations with a frequency above 0.0001, which together covered 99% to 99.2% of the repertoires. A TCS score was defined as the ratio between F50 (clonal expansion) and ExV (chaos), using BLOSUM62-based TCRdist between CDR3 peptides within each V-J. Welch's t-statistics and random forest reduced around 520 V-J features to 13, which were used in a naive Bayes classifier (R e1071). TCRdb cleaned the public reads at Q25 with fastp, built clones with MiXCR and kept in-frame beta chains. Merged by CDR3 protein, the rows form single entries marked with the most common genes and DNA. For this entry, the V and J calls and clone size follow TCRdb and not the study's own pipeline. Present in this sample are 250,000 to 300,000 distinct CDR3 sequences, about 15% of which were seen just once. Clones ranked in the top ten supply 10% to 15% of the sample.

The hyperthyroidism patients were between 18 and 65 years old and newly diagnosed, with a disease duration of less than 2 months. Exclusion was applied to patients with uncontrolled infections, other autoimmune diseases, pregnancy or lactation. Clinical symptoms, serum thyroxine and TRAb, thyroid ultrasound, and orbital computed tomography formed the basis for the diagnoses. Blood from progressor patients was collected at the time of first diagnosis with hyperthyroidism, before any ophthalmopathy symptoms had appeared. PBMCs were separated from under 11 ml of fresh peripheral blood using Ficoll-Paque density gradient centrifugation. Progressor patients were initially diagnosed with Graves' hyperthyroidism and developed ophthalmopathy during follow-up. Trizol reagent was used to extract total RNA, and RNA quality was then checked on an Agilent 2100 Bioanalyzer. This clonotype was found many times. No antigen is known for it. There are no base qualities to consult, and no much larger clone falls within one base.

General study outcomes and caveats: In validation, the model predicted progression to ophthalmopathy with roughly 70% sensitivity and roughly 72% specificity, a median of about six months before onset. Blood samples also contained most of the expanded thyroid clonotypes (frequency above 0.001), which suggests that blood repertoires may reflect thyroid immune responses. In cross-validation, a model built on a 13 V-J signature told ophthalmopathy apart from stable hyperthyroidism with approximately 90% sensitivity and around 83% specificity, and in testing the same model reached 80%/75%. No statistical method was used to set the sample size in advance, and investigators knew the group allocation.

V loses 4 bases, J loses 6 bases, and the germline ends lie 23 bases apart. From its cysteine to its phenylalanine, the CDR3 spans 17 amino acids. Only the CDR3 part of the read is kept: 51 bases, read in frame from the first base. Via the germline V gene, CDR1 is SGHRS and CDR2 YFSETQ. The TCR comes from a woman between 40 and 55 years old with Graves' hyperthyroidism that later progressed to Graves' ophthalmopathy. This sequence uses TRBV5-1 and TRBJ2-1; possibly the D gene is TRBD2, per 5 matching bases. Sequenced sample: blood. CDR3 region: CASSPHPGEHLGNEQFF. The DNA sequence is as follows: TGCGCCAGCAGCCCCCACCCTGGGGAGCACCTAGGCAATGAGCAGTTCTTC.